This T cell receptor (beta chain) was obtained from a study of blood T cell repertoires in COVID-19. The data were produced by immunoSEQ multiplex PCR, yet TCRdb's version contains in-frame clones alone and is incomplete. This table holds approximately 36,000 clones, approximately 90% found once. V shed 6 bases, J shed 4 bases, and the junction held 5 bases outside the gene matches. Germline V gene data show CDR1 as LNHDA and CDR2 as SQIVND (reference sequence). The CDR3 extends over 15 amino acids. The receptor's source is a man in his fifties or sixties with acute or convalescent COVID-19. The rearrangement links TRBV19 to TRBJ2-1; 11 nucleotides agree with TRBD2. The sample comprised peripheral blood. CDR3 region: CASRLAGVRYNEQFF. The DNA for the CDR3 is TGTGCCAGTAGACTAGCGGGAGTCCGGTACAATGAGCAGTTCTTC.